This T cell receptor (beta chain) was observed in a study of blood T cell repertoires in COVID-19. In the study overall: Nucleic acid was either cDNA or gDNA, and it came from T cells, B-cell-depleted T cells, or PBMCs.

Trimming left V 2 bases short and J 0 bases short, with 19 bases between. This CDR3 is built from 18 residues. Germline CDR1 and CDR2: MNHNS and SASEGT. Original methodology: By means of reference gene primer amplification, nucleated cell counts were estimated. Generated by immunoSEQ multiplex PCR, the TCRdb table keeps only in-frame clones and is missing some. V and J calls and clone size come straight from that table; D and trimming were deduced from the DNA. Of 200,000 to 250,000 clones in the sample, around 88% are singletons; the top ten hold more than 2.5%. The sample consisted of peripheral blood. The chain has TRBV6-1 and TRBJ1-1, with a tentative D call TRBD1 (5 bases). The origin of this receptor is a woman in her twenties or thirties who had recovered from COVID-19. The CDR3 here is CASSEFAGNGAVNTEAFF. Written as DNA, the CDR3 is TGTGCCAGCAGTGAATTTGCTGGAAATGGGGCGGTGAACACTGAAGCTTTCTTT.